Included here is one TCR beta chain sequence, with context. This sample stems from a study of blood T cell repertoires in COVID-19. TCRdb's table, derived via immunoSEQ multiplex PCR, lists solely in-frame clones and lacks some. The data contain about 430,000 clones, approximately 90% of them singletons. The study recruited exposed participants who had met a COVID-19 case within 2 weeks before entry. The germline gives CDR1 SGHTA, CDR2 FQGNSA. V dropped 1 base and J dropped 9; count of bases not matched to a gene: 6. This CDR3 contains 13 residues. This receptor was taken from a young woman who had been exposed to COVID-19. Sequencing was done on a sample of PBMCs or T cells enriched from blood (not recorded which). V usage is TRBV7-2 and J usage is TRBJ2-7; 7 positions agree with TRBD1. Here the CDR3 reads CASSLEGWDRQYF. CDR3 coding DNA: TGTGCCAGCAGCTTAGAGGGTTGGGACAGGCAGTACTTC. The full variable domain, with the rest looked up from reference TRBV7-2 and TRBJ2-7, is GAGVSQSPSNKVTEKGKDVELRCDPISGHTALYWYRQSLGQGLEFLIYFQGNSAPDKSGLPSDRFSAERTGGSVSTLTIQRTQQEDSAVYLCASSLEGWDRQYFGPGTRLTVT.